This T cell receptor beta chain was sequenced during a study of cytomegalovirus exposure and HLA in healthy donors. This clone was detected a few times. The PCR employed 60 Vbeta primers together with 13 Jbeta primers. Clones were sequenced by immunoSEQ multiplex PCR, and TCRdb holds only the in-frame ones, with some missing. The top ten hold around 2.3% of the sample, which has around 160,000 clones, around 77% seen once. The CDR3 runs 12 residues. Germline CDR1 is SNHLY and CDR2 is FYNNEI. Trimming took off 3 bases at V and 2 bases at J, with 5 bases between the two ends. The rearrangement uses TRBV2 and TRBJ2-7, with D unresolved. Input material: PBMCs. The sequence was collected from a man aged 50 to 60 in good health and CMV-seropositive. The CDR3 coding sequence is TGTGCCAGCAGTGATGGCCCCTACGAGCAGTACTTC. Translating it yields CASSDGPYEQYF.